Below are 10 T cell receptor beta chains sequenced from a single sample in a study of blood T cell repertoires in COVID-19. TCRdb's table, derived via immunoSEQ multiplex PCR, lists solely in-frame clones and lacks some. The sample holds about 15,000 clones, about 80% seen once. Sequencing was carried out using peripheral blood. These receptors all come from a man aged 65 to 85 with active or convalescent COVID-19.

The J gene is TRBJ2-4, the V gene TRBV5-8; 9 bases map to TRBD1. The CDR3 covers 14 residues. V was clipped by 2 bases and J by 5 bases; unmatched bases: 2. Germline V gives CDR1 SGHTS, CDR2 YDEGEE. The DNA for the CDR3 is TGTGCCAGCAGCTTACAGGGGGCGGAAAACATTCAGTACTTC. It is translated as CASSLQGAENIQYF.

This clone was counted a single time. The J gene is TRBJ1-4, the V gene TRBV5-4; the match to TRBD1 covers 8 bases. Germline V gives CDR1 SGHNT, CDR2 YYREEE (reference sequence). Trimming at V came to 2 bases and at J to 4 bases, leaving 7 bases not matched to a gene. This CDR3 spans 16 amino acids. As DNA, the CDR3 is TGTGCCAGCAGCTTAGGACAGGGTCGTAGTAATGAAAAACTGTTTTTT. Residues: CASSLGQGRSNEKLFF.

In DNA, the CDR3 is TGCGCCAGCAGCTTGATCCCGCCGGGAGGGGGGGAGACCCAGTACTTC. It yields the protein CASSLIPPGGGETQYF. The chain combines TRBV5-1 with TRBJ2-5; 8 positions agree with TRBD2. The V and J ends lost 1 base and 5 bases, in that order; junction bases with no gene match: 10. This CDR3 contains 16 residues. Looked up from germline, CDR1 is SGHRS and CDR2 is YFSETQ.

The chain carries TRBV5-1 and TRBJ1-1; a weak D match, TRBD1 (6 bases). CDR3 length: 13 residues. Trimming cost V 2 bases and J 4 bases, with 9 bases left between them. Germline CDR1 SGHRS, CDR2 YFSETQ. The CDR3 nucleotides read TGCGCCAGCAGCTTCACAGGGCCCACTGAAGCTTTCTTT. Translated, it gives CASSFTGPTEAFF.

The chain carries TRBV3-1 (or the pseudogene TRBV3-2) and TRBJ1-2; maybe TRBD1 (6 bases). The germline gives CDR1 LGHDT, CDR2 YNNKEL (reference sequence). Between the trimmed V and J ends, which lost 4 bases and 5 bases, there was a span of 14 bases. The CDR3 has 14 residues. The CDR3, as DNA: TGTGCCAGCAGCCCCTCGGGCACAGGGTATGGCTACACCTTC. The encoded protein is CASSPSGTGYGYTF.

The chain employs TRBV19 and TRBJ1-2; D is undetermined. This CDR3 spans 14 amino acids. Looked up from germline, CDR1 is LNHDA and CDR2 is SQIVND (reference sequence). The V gene lost 6 bases and the J gene lost 8 bases, with 19 bases spanning the gap. CDR3 protein: CASSLEEGERGYTF. In DNA form, the CDR3 reads TGTGCCAGTAGCTTGGAGGAGGGAGAGCGGGGCTACACCTTC.

The chain combines TRBV5-1 with TRBJ2-7, with TRBD1 as a possible D gene (6 bases). V lost 4 bases and J lost 0, with 11 bases in between. In germline, CDR1 is SGHRS, CDR2 YFSETQ. CDR3 length: 14 amino acids. The CDR3 spells CASSARDTSYEQYF. CDR3 nucleotides: TGCGCCAGCAGCGCCCGGGACACCTCCTACGAGCAGTACTTC.

The chain has TRBV3-1 (or the pseudogene TRBV3-2) and TRBJ2-7, with 7 positions matching TRBD2. This CDR3 contains 13 residues. Germline CDR1 reads LGHDT; CDR2 reads YNNKEL (reference sequence). V shed 4 bases and J 6 bases; nucleotides not matched to a gene: 6. This CDR3 reads CASSRAGRVEQYF. CDR3 nucleotides: TGTGCCAGCAGCCGAGCGGGACGAGTCGAGCAGTACTTC.

A few counts support this clone. The chain joins TRBV30 to TRBJ2-1; weak D call: TRBD1 (5 bases). This CDR3 is built from 13 residues. Trimming left V 3 bases short and J 4 bases short, with 10 bases between. Germline V lookup: CDR1 GTSNPN, CDR2 SVGIG (reference sequence). CDR3 amino acids: CAWRRRDYNEQFF. CDR3 coding DNA: TGTGCCTGGAGGCGCAGGGATTACAATGAGCAGTTCTTC.

The chain has TRBV28 and TRBJ1-2; 9 nucleotides align to TRBD1. Germline CDR1 MDHEN, CDR2 SYDVKM. V lost 6 bases, J lost 3 bases, and 5 bases stayed unmatched. The CDR3 spans 14 residues. The CDR3 spells CASSLTGGYYGYTF. CDR3 sequence (DNA): TGTGCCAGCAGCCTGACAGGGGGATACTATGGCTACACCTTC.